The next 16 T cell receptor beta chains were all read from a single sample in a study of T cells after yellow fever vaccination. TCRdb itself ran the 5' RACE reads through MiXCR, one entry per CDR3 protein. The data contain nearly 550,000 distinct CDR3 sequences, 15% to 20% of them singletons. The sequencing used PBMCs, collected 15 days after the yellow fever booster vaccination. These receptors all stem from a young man who received the YFV17D yellow fever vaccine.

V usage is TRBV12-3 or TRBV12-4 and J usage is TRBJ2-7, with D maybe TRBD1 (5 bases). The CDR3 extends over 13 amino acids. The V gene lost 2 bases and the J gene lost 7 bases, with 12 bases spanning the gap. The CDR3 nucleotides read TGTGCCAGCAGTTTACGTCAGGGTCGAGAGCAGTACTTC. This encodes CASSLRQGREQYF.

V and J are TRBV12-3 or TRBV12-4 and TRBJ2-7; 7 bases match TRBD2. V gave up 5 bases and J gave up 0 bases; unmatched junction bases: 7. This CDR3 comprises 15 residues. Written as DNA, the CDR3 is TGTGCCAGCAGTACCGGGGGGACCCTCTCCTACGAGCAGTACTTC. Residues: CASSTGGTLSYEQYF.

In this sample, this clonotype turned up a few times. The chain couples TRBV7-2 to TRBJ2-7; 9 nucleotides match TRBD1. The CDR3 runs 14 residues. Germline values: CDR1 SGHTA, CDR2 FQGNSA. Germline trimming cut 5 bases from V and 3 bases from J; bases unmatched to any gene: 5. CDR3 in amino acids: CASSLTGGRYEQYF. The CDR3 DNA follows: TGTGCCAGCAGCCTGACAGGGGGTCGCTACGAGCAGTACTTC.

The rearrangement joins TRBV7-7 to TRBJ2-7, with a weak D call TRBD1 (6 bases). The length of the CDR3 is 13 residues. V dropped 1 base and J dropped 7 bases, with 11 bases sitting between them. Germline V lookup: CDR1 SSHAT, CDR2 FNYEAQ (reference sequence). This CDR3 reads CASSLDRAREQYF. As DNA, the CDR3 is TGTGCCAGCAGCTTAGACAGGGCAAGGGAGCAGTACTTC.

This clonotype occurred a few times. Here the CDR3 reads CASSLGGQAKKYF. DNA for the CDR3: TGCGCCAGCAGCTTGGGGGGACAGGCAAAGAAGTACTTC. The chain joins TRBV5-1 to TRBJ2-5, with 8 bases that match TRBD1. This CDR3 is 13 amino acids long. J was trimmed by 12 bases and V by 0 bases; bases with no gene match: 7. CDR1 and CDR2 (germline): SGHRS, YFSETQ.

This clonotype was detected a few times. J is TRBJ2-1 and V is TRBV14, with TRBD2 identical over 12 bases. This CDR3 is 17 amino acids long. Germline lookup yields CDR1 SGHDN and CDR2 FVKESK. The V and J ends lost 2 bases and 6 bases, in that order; junction bases with no gene match: 8. CDR3 region: CASSQPTSGRVGNEQFF. The CDR3, as DNA: TGTGCCAGCAGCCAACCGACTAGCGGGAGAGTTGGCAATGAGCAGTTCTTC. The full variable domain, with the rest looked up from reference TRBV14 and TRBJ2-1, is EAGVTQFPSHSVIEKGQTVTLRCDPISGHDNLYWYRRVMGKEIKFLLHFVKESKQDESGMPNNRFLAERTGGTYSTLKVQPAELEDSGVYFCASSQPTSGRVGNEQFFGPGTRLTVL.

This chain links TRBV9 with TRBJ2-5; no clear D. Trimming removed 3 bases from V and 5 bases from J, with 11 bases in between. Looked up from germline, CDR1 is SGDLS and CDR2 is YYNGEE. The CDR3 sequence is 13 residues long. CDR3 in amino acids: CASSAQVGETQYF. In DNA, the CDR3 is TGTGCCAGCAGCGCCCAAGTTGGGGAGACCCAGTACTTC. Based on the CDR3 plus reference TRBV9 and TRBJ2-5, the full variable domain is DSGVTQTPKHLITATGQRVTLRCSPRSGDLSVYWYQQSLDQGLQFLIQYYNGEERAKGNILERFSAQQFPDLHSELNLSSLELGDSALYFCASSAQVGETQYFGPGTRLLVL.

The J gene is TRBJ2-3, the V gene TRBV18; 7 positions agree with TRBD1. The CDR3 runs to 15 residues. Germline-derived CDR1 and CDR2 are KGHSH and LQKENI. The V and J ends lost 5 bases and 2 bases, in that order; junction bases with no gene match: 7. The CDR3 nucleotides read TGTGCCAGCTCAGCTGACAGGGCTTCCACAGATACGCAGTATTTT. It translates to CASSADRASTDTQYF.

This clonotype has only a few counts. CDR3 amino acids: CASSQGVDYEQYF. CDR3 DNA: TGTGCCAGCAGCCAGGGGGTCGACTACGAGCAGTACTTC. This sequence joins TRBV6-2 or TRBV6-3 and TRBJ2-7, with 7 bases identical to TRBD1. Germline values: CDR1 MNHEY, CDR2 SVGEGT. The CDR3 is made up of 13 amino acids. Trimming at V came to 6 bases and at J to 3 bases, leaving 5 bases not matched to a gene.

This clonotype was found once. The gene calls are TRBV5-1 and TRBJ2-3; no reliable D call. Between the trimmed V and J ends, which lost 0 bases and 2 bases, there was a span of 13 bases. Germline V gene sequence: CDR1 SGHRS, CDR2 YFSETQ. The CDR3 loop spans 16 amino acids. The CDR3 region has the DNA TGCGCCAGCAGCTTGGGGACGTTAGACCCCACAGATACGCAGTATTTT. Translating it yields CASSLGTLDPTDTQYF.

This clonotype was detected only a few times. The chain combines TRBV12-3 or TRBV12-4 with TRBJ1-2; D is uncertain. The CDR3 consists of 14 residues. V lost 5 bases, J lost 4 bases, and 14 bases lay in between. This CDR3 reads CASSHTKPPYGYTF. The CDR3 nucleotides read TGTGCCAGCAGTCACACCAAGCCTCCCTATGGCTACACCTTC.

This chain connects TRBV24-1 to TRBJ2-1; D not resolved. CDR1 and CDR2 from the germline V gene are KGHDR and SFDVKD. This CDR3 is 14 amino acids long. Trimming left V 4 bases short and J 8 bases short, with 14 bases between. Written as DNA, the CDR3 is TGTGCCACCAGTGACCCCGTTTTGGTGGATGAGCAGTTCTTC. This codes for CATSDPVLVDEQFF.

The rearrangement links TRBV3-1 to TRBJ2-3; D is undetermined. The CDR3 covers 18 residues. CDR1 LGHDT and CDR2 YNNKEL come from the germline V gene (reference sequence). The V end lost 7 bases, the J end lost 5 bases, and 28 bases lay between the germline ends. This CDR3 reads CASINKPGPPSRIDTQYF. Here the CDR3 DNA reads TGTGCCAGCATTAACAAACCCGGGCCCCCGTCCCGCATAGATACGCAGTATTTT.

The V call is TRBV5-1, the J call TRBJ2-5, with D perhaps matching TRBD1 or TRBD2 (6 bases each). This CDR3 region has 15 residues. The V and J ends lost 5 bases and 3 bases respectively, with 17 bases between them. CDR1 and CDR2 from the germline V gene are SGHRS and YFSETQ. Written as DNA, the CDR3 is TGCGCCAGCAGGTTCGGGGGCCCAAAGGAAGAGACCCAGTACTTC. This encodes CASRFGGPKEETQYF.

The V call is TRBV24-1, the J call TRBJ2-2; TRBD1 matches at 8 bases. CDR1 is KGHDR and CDR2 is SFDVKD in the germline V gene. V lost 1 base to trimming and J lost 5 bases; unmatched junction nucleotides: 20. The CDR3 sequence is 21 residues long. In nucleotides, the CDR3 is TGTGCCACCAGTGATTTTACCGGACAGGGAGCCAGGTTCGAGGAAACCGGGGAGCTGTTTTTT. Residues: CATSDFTGQGARFEETGELFF.

This clonotype appeared once. The chain combines TRBV4-3 with TRBJ2-1, with 9 bases identical to TRBD2. J gave up 3 bases and V 4 bases, and 7 bases lay outside the gene matches. Per germline, CDR1 LGHNA and CDR2 YSLEER. This CDR3 has 16 amino acids. The DNA of the CDR3 is TGCGCCAGCAGCCCTGGTCGCGGGAGGGTCTACAATGAGCAGTTCTTC. Its protein is CASSPGRGRVYNEQFF.